This T cell receptor beta chain was captured by sequencing in a study of beta chain features in type 1 diabetes. General observations from the study: A potential PCR bias toward shorter templates would be equal in patient and control samples. Researchers reported that naive, central memory and Treg TCRB repertoires appeared more similar in patients than in healthy donors. The VDJ junctions of type 1 diabetes patients carried fewer insertions and more deletions.

As every portion of the isolated RNA was reverse transcribed, the sequencing read expressed TCRB transcripts. Sequencing was performed with immunoSEQ multiplex PCR; in TCRdb, only in-frame clones are kept and a portion is missing. The data contain just over 450,000 clones, over 25% of them singletons. Based on CD45RO/CCR7/CD25/CD127/CD95/CD27, CD4+ regulatory, stem cell-like memory, naive and central memory cells were sorted. The sample holds a few counts of this clone. Its antigen is unknown. The CDR3 loop spans 14 amino acids. Germline CDR1 reads MNHEY; CDR2 reads SMNVEV (reference sequence). J gave up 5 bases and V 6 bases, and 7 bases lay outside the gene matches.

The genes are TRBV27 and TRBJ2-7; 10 bases match TRBD1. This clonotype was sampled from a man aged 18 to 29 in good health. Sample: naive CD4+ T cells from blood. The CDR3 reads CASSTRDRGNEQYF. The CDR3, as DNA: TGTGCCAGCAGCACCCGGGACAGGGGAAACGAGCAGTACTTC.